Following are 10 T cell receptor beta chains from one sample sequenced in a study of cytomegalovirus exposure and HLA in healthy donors. 13 Jbeta primers and 60 Vbeta primers were used for the PCR. TCRdb's copy holds only in-frame clones and misses some; the assay was immunoSEQ multiplex PCR. The sample yields more than 95,000 clones, 81% seen once. Input material: PBMCs. These receptors originate from a man between 18 and 35 years old in good health and CMV-seropositive.

Only one count was recorded for this clone. This chain joins TRBV2 and TRBJ1-1; possibly TRBD1 for D (5 bases). V dropped 3 bases and J dropped 1 base, with 18 bases sitting between them. The CDR3 has 17 amino acids. Germline V gives CDR1 SNHLY, CDR2 FYNNEI. The CDR3 is CASSDISLGARNTEAFF. DNA for the CDR3: TGTGCCAGCAGTGATATCAGTCTTGGGGCGCGGAACACTGAAGCTTTCTTT.

The rearrangement uses TRBV5-1 and TRBJ1-1; possible D gene TRBD1, 6 bases. V gave up 1 base and J gave up 4 bases, with 20 bases separating them. The germline V gene has CDR1 SGHRS and CDR2 YFSETQ. The CDR3 runs to 17 residues. In nucleotides, the CDR3 is TGCGCCAGCAGCTTGCTTAGCACAGGGTTTGAGAGCACTGAAGCTTTCTTT. Its translation is CASSLLSTGFESTEAFF.

This clone has a handful of counts. This chain links TRBV30 with TRBJ2-3; 7 nucleotides line up with TRBD2. From germline, CDR1 is GTSNPN and CDR2 SVGIG (reference sequence). The trim removed 6 bases at V and 4 bases at J, leaving 7 bases unmatched. The CDR3 spans 13 residues. This CDR3 reads CACGEGRADTQYF. The CDR3, as DNA: TGTGCCTGCGGGGAGGGAAGAGCAGATACGCAGTATTTT.

The chain has TRBV4-1 and TRBJ1-2, with 7 bases aligning to TRBD1. Germline V gene lookup returns CDR1 MGHRA and CDR2 YSYEKL. This CDR3 has 15 residues. V lost 3 bases, J lost 3 bases, and 7 bases stayed unmatched. The CDR3 coding sequence is TGCGCCAGCAGCCAGCCTACAGGGGCCCACTATGGCTACACCTTC. Amino acid sequence: CASSQPTGAHYGYTF.

V and J are TRBV19 and TRBJ1-4; D perhaps matches TRBD1 (5 bases). V was shortened by 6 bases and J by 2 bases, with 16 bases between the two germline ends. This CDR3 is 16 amino acids long. Germline values: CDR1 LNHDA, CDR2 SQIVND (reference sequence). The CDR3 nucleotides read TGTGCCAGTAGCTTCTCAGGGATTTCTACTAATGAAAAACTGTTTTTT. Its protein is CASSFSGISTNEKLFF.

This chain links TRBV7-8 with TRBJ1-1; no clear D gene. Trimming removed 1 base at V and 1 base at J, with 7 bases between. Germline CDR1 is SGHVS and CDR2 is FQNEAQ. The CDR3 length is 14 residues. The CDR3 loop is CASSLEPGNTEAFF. The CDR3 DNA reads as TGTGCCAGCAGCTTAGAGCCAGGGAACACTGAAGCTTTCTTT.

V and J are TRBV6-6 and TRBJ1-2; TRBD1 aligns across 10 bases. J lost 7 bases, V lost 5 bases, and 7 bases had no gene match. There are 14 residues in the CDR3. The germline CDR1 and CDR2 sequences are MNHNY and SVGAGI (reference sequence). In nucleotides, the CDR3 is TGTGCCAGCAGTATTCAGACAGGGGGCGGTGGCTACACCTTC. It encodes CASSIQTGGGGYTF.

The rearrangement uses TRBV18 and TRBJ1-1, with 7 bases fitting TRBD1. The CDR3 is 14 amino acids. CDR1 KGHSH and CDR2 LQKENI come from the germline V gene. V lost 5 bases to trimming and J lost 0 bases; unmatched junction nucleotides: 3. The CDR3 nucleotides are TGTGCCAGCTCAACACAGGGGATGAACACTGAAGCTTTCTTT. It encodes CASSTQGMNTEAFF.

J is TRBJ1-6 and V is TRBV30, with D possibly matching TRBD1 (5 bases). Germline CDR1 GTSNPN, CDR2 SVGIG (reference sequence). The CDR3 consists of 14 residues. Trimming left V 2 bases short and J 7 bases short, with 12 bases between. CDR3 in amino acids: CAWSSGGENSPLHF. The CDR3 nucleotides are TGTGCCTGGAGTAGTGGAGGGGAAAATTCACCCCTCCACTTT. Filled out from reference TRBV30 and TRBJ1-6, the complete variable domain reads SQTIHQWPATLVQPVGSPLSLECTVEGTSNPNLYWYRQAAGRGLQLLFYSVGIGQISSEVPQNLSASRPQDRQFILSSKKLLLSDSGFYLCAWSSGGENSPLHFGNGTRLTVT.

V gene TRBV11-3 combines with J gene TRBJ2-1; D perhaps matches TRBD2 (6 bases). The CDR3 covers 15 residues. V lost 1 base and J lost 5, with 12 bases in between. Germline CDR1 reads SGHNT; CDR2 reads YENEEA. CDR3: CASSLGGGGNNEQFF. As DNA, the CDR3 is TGTGCCAGCAGCTTAGGGGGTGGGGGGAACAATGAGCAGTTCTTC.